A selection of T cell receptor beta chains follows, all from one sample in a study of blood T cell repertoires in COVID-19. This table comes from immunoSEQ multiplex PCR, and its TCRdb copy is limited to in-frame clones, with some not included. Of some 410,000 clones listed, roughly 90% are singletons. The specimen was PBMCs or T cells enriched from blood (not recorded which). The receptors were gathered from a woman in her twenties or thirties with acute COVID-19. Both conserved end residues are part of each CDR3. D genes are given only for firm matches. Clone size appears in some rows only: once, few, many, or a class for an expanded clone.

d_gene: -
v_gene: TRBV30
len: 10
j_gene: TRBJ1-3
abundance: once
CDR3aa: CAADGRTIYF
CDR3nt: TGTGCCGCGGATGGGAGAACCATATATTTT

d_gene: -
v_gene: TRBV5-3
len: 13
j_gene: TRBJ2-6
abundance: -
CDR3aa: CARSFNGANVLTF
CDR3nt: TGTGCCAGAAGCTTTAATGGGGCCAACGTCCTGACTTTC

d_gene: -
v_gene: TRBV2
len: 15
j_gene: TRBJ2-7
abundance: -
CDR3aa: CASSERRTVSYEQYF
CDR3nt: TGTGCCAGCAGTGAACGGAGGACGGTCTCCTACGAGCAGTACTTC

d_gene: TRBD1
v_gene: TRBV18
len: 15
j_gene: TRBJ2-1
abundance: once
CDR3aa: CASSPGQGSYNEQFF
CDR3nt: TGTGCCAGCTCACCAGGACAGGGTTCCTACAATGAGCAGTTCTTC

d_gene: TRBD2
v_gene: TRBV6-5
len: 16
j_gene: TRBJ2-1
abundance: -
CDR3aa: CASSYVAGGLYNEQFF
CDR3nt: TGTGCCAGCAGTTACGTTGCGGGGGGGTTGTACAATGAGCAGTTCTTC

d_gene: TRBD2
v_gene: TRBV20-1
len: 15
j_gene: TRBJ2-3
abundance: -
CDR3aa: CSASQRGGSTDTQYF
CDR3nt: TGCAGTGCTAGTCAGCGGGGAGGTAGCACAGATACGCAGTATTTT

d_gene: TRBD2
v_gene: TRBV4-3
len: 17
j_gene: TRBJ2-2
abundance: once
CDR3aa: CASSQEPSGGNTGELFF
CDR3nt: TGCGCCAGCAGCCAAGAACCTAGCGGGGGAAACACCGGGGAGCTGTTTTTT

d_gene: TRBD1
v_gene: TRBV2
len: 15
j_gene: TRBJ1-5
abundance: -
CDR3aa: CASSGPGQGNQPQHF
CDR3nt: TGTGCCAGCAGTGGCCCGGGACAGGGCAATCAGCCCCAGCATTTT

d_gene: TRBD1
v_gene: TRBV7-2
len: 14
j_gene: TRBJ2-1
abundance: -
CDR3aa: CASSSRGQGNEQFF
CDR3nt: TGTGCCAGCAGCTCCAGAGGACAGGGGAATGAGCAGTTCTTC

d_gene: -
v_gene: TRBV27
len: 14
j_gene: TRBJ1-2
abundance: -
CDR3aa: CASSIVMGADGYTF
CDR3nt: TGTGCCAGCAGTATTGTTATGGGAGCGGATGGCTACACCTTC

d_gene: -
v_gene: TRBV7-9
len: 12
j_gene: TRBJ2-7
abundance: -
CDR3aa: CASSVDINEQYF
CDR3nt: TGTGCCAGCAGCGTTGACATTAACGAGCAGTACTTC

d_gene: -
v_gene: TRBV18
len: 13
j_gene: TRBJ2-5
abundance: -
CDR3aa: CASVRGTGETQYF
CDR3nt: TGTGCCAGCGTCAGGGGCACGGGGGAGACCCAGTACTTC

d_gene: TRBD1
v_gene: TRBV7-6
len: 16
j_gene: TRBJ2-2
abundance: -
CDR3aa: CASSTPRGLDTGELFF
CDR3nt: TGTGCCAGCAGCACCCCGAGGGGGCTGGACACCGGGGAGCTGTTTTTT

d_gene: -
v_gene: TRBV11-2
len: 13
j_gene: TRBJ1-1
abundance: once
CDR3aa: CASSLRRGAEAFF
CDR3nt: TGTGCCAGCAGCTTGCGACGGGGGGCTGAAGCTTTCTTT